The clone carrying this T cell receptor beta chain was detected ten times or more. This entry belongs to a study of T cells in Graves' hyperthyroidism and ophthalmopathy. The CDR3 regions of TCR beta were amplified from RNA transcripts. With the HTBI primer set, the TCR CDR3 went through a first round of RT-PCR. One entry per CDR3 protein, called by TCRdb with MiXCR from the multiplex PCR reads. This table holds fewer than 900,000 distinct CDR3 sequences, approximately 18% found once. This CDR3 has 14 residues. V lost 3 bases, J lost 0 bases, and 9 bases lay in between. Per germline, CDR1 GTSNPN and CDR2 SVGIG (reference sequence).

The source is a woman between 45 and 60 years old with Graves' hyperthyroidism that later progressed to Graves' ophthalmopathy. The material sequenced was blood. The V and J genes are TRBV30 and TRBJ1-5, with a tentative D call TRBD1 (6 bases). This chain's CDR3 is CAWRDSFSNQPQHF. Written as DNA, the CDR3 is TGTGCCTGGAGGGACAGTTTTAGCAATCAGCCCCAGCATTTT.